Listed below are T cell receptor beta chains from one sample, sequenced in a study of blood T cells in healthy people across ages. TCRdb called the 5' RACE reads again in MiXCR, with one record for every CDR3 protein. The sample contains 1.5 million to 2 million distinct CDR3 sequences, roughly 50% of which appear only once. Sample: blood. Every receptor here comes from a middle-aged woman in good health. The CDR3 runs from the conserved cysteine through the conserved F or W. The D gene is left open where the match is weak. Some rows mark clone size as missing; the rest say once, few, many or name a class of expanded clone.

v_gene	j_gene	d_gene	abundance	CDR3aa	CDR3nt
TRBV4-1	TRBJ2-7	TRBD2	NA	CASSARTSFYEQYF	TGCGCCAGCAGCGCACGGACTAGCTTCTACGAGCAGTACTTC
TRBV4-1	TRBJ1-4	NA	NA	CASSQDRGWQGGSTNEKLFF	TGCGCCAGCAGCCAAGATAGGGGTTGGCAGGGAGGGTCGACTAATGAAAAACTGTTTTTT
TRBV5-1	TRBJ1-5	TRBD1	NA	CASSSGQGLEPQHF	TGCGCCAGCAGCAGCGGACAGGGGTTGGAGCCCCAGCATTTT
TRBV7-9	TRBJ2-5	TRBD1	NA	CASSLQTGKDQETQYF	TGTGCCAGCAGCTTACAGACAGGGAAAGACCAAGAGACCCAGTACTTC
TRBV13	TRBJ1-6	NA	NA	CASSATGSPLHF	TGTGCCAGCAGCGCTACTGGTTCACCCCTCCACTTT
TRBV5-1	TRBJ2-5	TRBD1	few	CASKSTGGLETQYF	TGCGCCAGCAAATCGACAGGGGGTCTGGAGACCCAGTACTTC
TRBV9	TRBJ2-5	TRBD1	few	CASSAGTDLQETQYF	TGTGCCAGCAGCGCTGGGACAGACCTTCAAGAGACCCAGTACTTC
TRBV4-2	TRBJ1-6	NA	NA	CASRDTARGSPLHF	TGTGCCAGCAGAGATACAGCAAGGGGGTCACCCCTCCACTTT
TRBV6-1	TRBJ2-5	NA	few	CASSEGGVRSETQYF	TGTGCCAGCAGTGAAGGTGGGGTTCGTTCGGAGACCCAGTACTTC
TRBV27	TRBJ2-1	TRBD1	few	CASSQYGDRNNEQFF	TGTGCCAGCAGTCAGTACGGGGACAGGAACAATGAGCAGTTCTTC
TRBV27	TRBJ2-3	TRBD2	NA	CASSFWLAGGITDTQYF	TGTGCCAGCAGTTTTTGGCTAGCGGGGGGTATCACAGATACGCAGTATTTT
TRBV5-1	TRBJ1-6	NA	NA	CASSMTTDNSPLHF	TGCGCCAGCAGCATGACAACTGATAATTCACCCCTCCACTTT
TRBV20-1	TRBJ1-1	NA	few	CSARRLSTEAFF	TGCAGTGCTAGGCGACTTTCCACTGAAGCTTTCTTT
TRBV6-1	TRBJ2-3	TRBD2	NA	CASNPLGTSGGSASTDTQYF	TGTGCCAGCAATCCCCTGGGGACTAGCGGGGGGTCGGCTAGCACAGATACGCAGTATTTT
TRBV5-6	TRBJ2-1	NA	NA	CASSPGPTLGEQFF	TGTGCCAGCAGCCCGGGACCCACCTTGGGTGAGCAGTTCTTC
TRBV6-5	TRBJ1-2	NA	few	CASSYTGSNYGYTF	TGTGCCAGCAGTTACACAGGCAGCAACTATGGCTACACCTTC
TRBV13	TRBJ2-1	TRBD1	NA	CASSLPRDSRIGYNEQFF	TGTGCCAGCAGCCTCCCCCGGGACAGCCGAATTGGTTACAATGAGCAGTTCTTC
TRBV27	TRBJ2-3	TRBD2	once	CASSPPGAGGDTDAQYF	TGTGCCAGCAGTCCCCCGGGAGCGGGGGGGGACACAGATGCGCAGTATTTT
TRBV4-3	TRBJ1-2	NA	few	CASSQDWLDGYTF	TGCGCCAGCAGCCAAGACTGGTTGGATGGCTACACCTTC
TRBV5-5	TRBJ2-1	TRBD2	NA	CASSPMASGDRYNEQFF	TGTGCCAGCAGCCCCATGGCTAGCGGGGACCGATACAATGAGCAGTTCTTC
TRBV29-1	TRBJ1-2	NA	NA	CSVAIDPRYGYTF	TGCAGCGTTGCTATCGATCCTCGCTATGGCTACACCTTC
TRBV7-2	TRBJ2-7	NA	few	CASSPPDGTYEQYF	TGTGCCAGCAGCCCTCCGGACGGAACCTACGAGCAGTACTTC
TRBV6-2/TRBV6-3	TRBJ2-5	NA	few	CASRKFPETQYF	TGTGCCAGCAGGAAGTTTCCAGAGACCCAGTACTTC
TRBV10-3	TRBJ2-1	TRBD1	NA	CATSVGDRGDEQFF	TGTGCCACCAGTGTGGGGGACAGGGGGGATGAGCAGTTCTTC